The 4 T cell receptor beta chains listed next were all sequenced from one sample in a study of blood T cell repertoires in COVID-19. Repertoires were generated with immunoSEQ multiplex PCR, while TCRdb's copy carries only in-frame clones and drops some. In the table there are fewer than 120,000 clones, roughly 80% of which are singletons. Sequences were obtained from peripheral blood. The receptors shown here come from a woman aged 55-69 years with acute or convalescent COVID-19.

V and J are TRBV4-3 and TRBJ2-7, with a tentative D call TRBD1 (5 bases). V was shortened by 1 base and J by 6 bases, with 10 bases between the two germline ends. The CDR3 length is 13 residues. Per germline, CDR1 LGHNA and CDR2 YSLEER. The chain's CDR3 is CASSQVAGLEQYF. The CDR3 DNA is TGCGCCAGCAGCCAAGTCGCAGGGCTCGAGCAGTACTTC.

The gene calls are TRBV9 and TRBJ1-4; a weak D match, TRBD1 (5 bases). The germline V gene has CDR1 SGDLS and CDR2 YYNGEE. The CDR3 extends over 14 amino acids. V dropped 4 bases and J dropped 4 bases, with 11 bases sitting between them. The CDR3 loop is CASSPGSDNEKLFF. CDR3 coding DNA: TGTGCCAGCAGCCCAGGGTCCGATAATGAAAAACTGTTTTTT.

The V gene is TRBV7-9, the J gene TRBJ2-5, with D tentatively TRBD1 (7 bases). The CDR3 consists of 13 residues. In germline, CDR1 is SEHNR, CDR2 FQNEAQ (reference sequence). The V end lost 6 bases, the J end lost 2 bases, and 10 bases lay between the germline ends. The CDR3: CASREGQQETQYF. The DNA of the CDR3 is TGTGCCAGCAGGGAGGGACAGCAAGAGACCCAGTACTTC.

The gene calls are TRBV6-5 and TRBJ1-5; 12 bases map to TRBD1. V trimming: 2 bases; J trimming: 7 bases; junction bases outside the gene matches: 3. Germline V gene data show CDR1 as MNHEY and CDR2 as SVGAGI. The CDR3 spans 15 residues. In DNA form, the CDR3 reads TGTGCCAGCAGTTACGCCGGGACAGGGGGCCAGCCCCAGCATTTT. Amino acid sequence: CASSYAGTGGQPQHF.